This TCR beta chain was identified in a study of spatial heterogeneity in lung cancer. TCRdb re-called the 5' RACE reads through MiXCR, storing one row per CDR3 protein. The sample contains 35,000 to 55,000 distinct CDR3 sequences, approximately 7% of which appear only once. This clonotype was found many times. The CDR3 has 16 residues. Germline V lookup: CDR1 MGHRA, CDR2 YSYEKL. V dropped 5 bases and J dropped 2; count of bases not matched to a gene: 6. The time point denotes: sample taken at primary tumor resection. The sequenced material consisted of unsorted whole RNA from tumor, nontumor lung or frozen PBMC.

V usage is TRBV4-1 and J usage is TRBJ2-2; 9 bases agree with TRBD1. The source was PBMCs, collected at surgery. The TCR originated in a female donor with early-stage non-small cell lung cancer. The CDR3 region is CASSTRTGGNTGELFF. The CDR3 DNA sequence: TGCGCCAGCAGCACACGCACAGGGGGCAACACCGGGGAGCTGTTTTTT.